In this sample, the clone carrying this TCR beta chain turned up a few times. This CDR3 has 18 residues. V trimming: 1 base; J trimming: 7 bases; junction bases outside the gene matches: 14. Germline V gives CDR1 SGHDN, CDR2 FVKESK. The source of the sample is a study of T cells in Graves' hyperthyroidism and ophthalmopathy. RNA transcripts were the template for amplifying TCR beta CDR3 regions. When the TCR CDR3 underwent first-round RT-PCR, the HTBI primer set was used. TCRdb itself ran the multiplex PCR reads through MiXCR, one entry per CDR3 protein. The table has under 350,000 distinct CDR3 sequences, roughly 23% seen once.

Sequencing was carried out using blood. This chain uses TRBV14 with TRBJ2-3, with TRBD2 identical over 10 bases. The sequence came from a woman aged 50 to 60 with Graves' hyperthyroidism. CDR3 loop: CASSQVPISSGRAYTQYF. In nucleotides, the CDR3 is TGTGCCAGCAGCCAAGTCCCAATTAGCAGCGGGAGGGCCTATACGCAGTATTTT. Full variable domain (missing parts from reference TRBV14 and TRBJ2-3): EAGVTQFPSHSVIEKGQTVTLRCDPISGHDNLYWYRRVMGKEIKFLLHFVKESKQDESGMPNNRFLAERTGGTYSTLKVQPAELEDSGVYFCASSQVPISSGRAYTQYFGPGTRLTVL.